This T cell receptor beta chain came from a study of human T cells and chemical hapten exposure. Study observations and caveats: All donors were alopecia patients, so their immunity may differ from that of healthy people. The number of TCRs over 1 in 1000 frequency stayed unchanged after DPC.

This clonotype came up many times. The antigen is undetermined. Using its own MiXCR run on the RACE reads, TCRdb lists one record per CDR3 protein. The table records about 92,000 distinct CDR3 sequences, approximately 10% of them present only once. As to time point: patch test 3, about 24 weeks after DPC sensitization. Noted treatment: therapeutic diphenylcyclopropenone sensitization with weekly scalp DPC. The sequence was obtained from a woman aged 30 to 39 with alopecia areata. Some clones in this sample may be carry-over from other donors' samples. This sample comprised whole blood, obtained in connection with sensitization to the hapten diphenylcyclopropenone (DPC).

CDR3 nucleotides: TGTGCCACCCATGTGGGAGAAGCCGGGGAGCTGTTTTTT. It codes for CATHVGEAGELFF. The chain employs TRBV28 and TRBJ2-2, with D maybe TRBD2 (5 bases). The CDR3 loop spans 13 amino acids. From germline, CDR1 is MDHEN and CDR2 SYDVKM. V dropped 10 bases and J dropped 6 bases, with 15 bases sitting between them.